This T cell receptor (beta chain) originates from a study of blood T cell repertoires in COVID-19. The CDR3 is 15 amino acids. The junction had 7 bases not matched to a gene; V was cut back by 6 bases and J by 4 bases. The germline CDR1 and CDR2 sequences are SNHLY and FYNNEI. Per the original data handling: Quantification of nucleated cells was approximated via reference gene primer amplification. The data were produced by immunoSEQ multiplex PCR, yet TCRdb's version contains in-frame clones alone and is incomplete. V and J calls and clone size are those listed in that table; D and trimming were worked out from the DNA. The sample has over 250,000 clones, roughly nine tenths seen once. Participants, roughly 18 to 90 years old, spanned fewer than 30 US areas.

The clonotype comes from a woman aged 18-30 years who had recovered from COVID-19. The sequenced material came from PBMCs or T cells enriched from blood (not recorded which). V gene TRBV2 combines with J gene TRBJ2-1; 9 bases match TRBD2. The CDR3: CASRVAGGPYNEQFF. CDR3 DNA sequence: TGTGCCAGCAGGGTGGCGGGGGGGCCTTACAATGAGCAGTTCTTC.